This TCR beta chain was recorded in a study of T cells after yellow fever vaccination (dated by TCRdb to about 2019). Concerning the study at large: The SMART-Seq v4 Ultra Low Input RNA kit was used to prepare libraries from fractions with low cell numbers. Two healthy male donors, one aged 18 to 29 and one aged 30 to 40 years, were included in the cohort. Blood was collected at multiple timepoints before and after primary and secondary immunization, and bulk PBMC replicates and cell subsets were isolated. To follow T-cell clones before and after both primary and booster YFV17D yellow fever vaccination, bulk TCR alpha and beta repertoires underwent longitudinal sequencing. General findings and caveats noted by the study authors: Because the study included only a couple of donors, the extent to which the findings can be generalized is limited. Compared with the primary T-cell response, the secondary T-cell response was faster but weaker, reaching its peak on day 5 rather than on day 15. FACS-sorted repertoires could contain abundant contaminating clonotypes from the bulk population, so computational filtering was required. A small fraction of clonotypes appeared in both the CD4 and CD8 compartments, likely as a result of convergent recombination. After the booster, most clones that had expanded after primary vaccination were detected again (about 95% of CD4 and over 75% of CD8), suggesting broad maintenance of memory.

Synthesis of TCR cDNA relied on 5'RACE template switching, a step that introduced a universal primer site along with unique molecular identifiers. Priming for cDNA synthesis came from both the TCR alpha and TCR beta constant segments. Library amplification used two PCR steps, and the second PCR step added sample barcodes and sequencing adapters. Libraries were sequenced on Illumina HiSeq 2500 (2x100 bp) or NovaSeq (2x150 bp). The original methods were these. Demultiplexing of reads and collapsing into UMI consensus sequences were performed with MIGEC, and V(D)J alignment was carried out with MiXCR. Vaccine-responding clonotypes were defined with edgeR using replicate PBMC samples, requiring FDR below 0.01 and a log2 fold change above 5 up to day 15. CD4 or CD8 identity was assigned to each bulk clonotype according to whether the clonotype was present at higher abundance in the sequenced CD4 repertoire or the sequenced CD8 repertoire. TCRdb applied fastp at Q25 and MiXCR to the public reads, then kept only in-frame beta chains. Each entry merges the rows of one CDR3 protein and shows their most common DNA and genes. The V and J calls were not made by the authors but by TCRdb's processing. The sample table lists over 300,000 distinct CDR3 sequences, roughly 7% of them with a count of one. The ten largest clones add up to roughly a sixth of the sample.

This clonotype was seen a few times. Its antigen has not been determined. It has no much larger one-base neighbor in the sample; base qualities were not kept. From V the trimming removes 5 bases and from J it removes 3 bases, while the gene matches leave 12 bases of the junction unaccounted for. The CDR3 holds 18 amino acids from the cysteine to the phenylalanine. Only the CDR3 region is kept as DNA, spanning 54 bases read in frame from base 1. Sequences SNHLY (CDR1) and FYNNEI (CDR2) are obtained from the germline V gene. The label giving this sample's treatment or condition can be read as: live attenuated yellow fever vaccine strain. Two biological replicates of bulk PBMCs were collected at each blood-draw timepoint. PBMCs were isolated from peripheral blood using a standard Ficoll-Paque protocol. RNA was extracted with TriZol from bulk PBMCs, CD4 and CD8 fractions, and dextramer-positive and dextramer-negative fractions.

The chain joins TRBV2 to TRBJ2-3; 12 bases in the junction line up with TRBD2. Sequenced here: PBMCs, sampled around 45 days after the first yellow fever vaccination. This TCR was recovered from a man younger than 30 who received the YFV17D yellow fever vaccine. The CDR3 region: CASSLSSGLAGITDTQYF. Here is the DNA: TGTGCCAGCAGTCTCTCCTCAGGACTAGCGGGGATTACAGATACGCAGTATTTT. With all but the CDR3 taken from the reference TRBV2 and TRBJ2-3 genes, the full variable domain is: EPEVTQTPSHQVTQMGQEVILRCVPISNHLYFYWYRQILGQKVEFLVSFYNNEISEKSEIFDDQFSVERPDGSNFTLKIRSTKLEDSAMYFCASSLSSGLAGITDTQYFGPGTRLTVL.